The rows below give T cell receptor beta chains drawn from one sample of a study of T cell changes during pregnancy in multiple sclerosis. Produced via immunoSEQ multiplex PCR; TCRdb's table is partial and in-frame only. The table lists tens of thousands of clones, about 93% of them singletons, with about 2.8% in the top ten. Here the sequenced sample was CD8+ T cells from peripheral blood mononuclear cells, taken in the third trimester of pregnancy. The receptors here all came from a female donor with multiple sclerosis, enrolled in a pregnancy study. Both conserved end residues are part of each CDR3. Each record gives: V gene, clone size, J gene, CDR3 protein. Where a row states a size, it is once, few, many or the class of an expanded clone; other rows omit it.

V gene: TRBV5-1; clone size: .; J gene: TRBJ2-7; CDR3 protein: CASSSGLDEQYF
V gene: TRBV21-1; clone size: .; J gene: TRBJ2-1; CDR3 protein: CASSTVPRDRDNEQFF
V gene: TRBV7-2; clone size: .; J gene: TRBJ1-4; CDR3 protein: CASRPRSGALNEKLFF
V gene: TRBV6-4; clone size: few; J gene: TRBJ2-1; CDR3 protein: CASSVAAGAGSDEQFF
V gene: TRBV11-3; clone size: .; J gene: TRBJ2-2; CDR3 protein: CASSLEEDSSNTGELFF
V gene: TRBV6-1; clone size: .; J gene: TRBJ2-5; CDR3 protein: CASRDYRYQETQYF
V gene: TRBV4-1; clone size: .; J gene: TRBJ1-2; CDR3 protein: CASSQEERGLYGYTF
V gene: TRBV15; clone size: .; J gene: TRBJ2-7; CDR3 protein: CATSTSERENGGEQYF
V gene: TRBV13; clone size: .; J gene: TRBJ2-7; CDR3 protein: CASSLVELGRAKYEQYF
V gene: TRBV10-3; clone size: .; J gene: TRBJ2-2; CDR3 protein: CAITRTSGVNTGELFF
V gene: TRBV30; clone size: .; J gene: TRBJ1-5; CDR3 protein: CAWSYREGSQPQHF
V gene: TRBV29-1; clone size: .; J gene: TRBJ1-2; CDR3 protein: CSGQEEDRIYYGYTF
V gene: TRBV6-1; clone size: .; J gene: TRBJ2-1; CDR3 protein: CASSSRTSGSDEQFF
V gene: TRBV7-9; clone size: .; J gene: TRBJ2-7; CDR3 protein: CASSSPGQYEQYF
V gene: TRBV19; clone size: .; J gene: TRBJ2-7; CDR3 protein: CASSIGLSYEQYF
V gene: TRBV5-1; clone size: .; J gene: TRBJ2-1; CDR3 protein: CASSLAINEQFF
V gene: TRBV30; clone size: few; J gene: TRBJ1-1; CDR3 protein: CAWSYTENTEAFF
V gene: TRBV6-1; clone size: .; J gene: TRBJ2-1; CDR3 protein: CASASTGFYNEQFF
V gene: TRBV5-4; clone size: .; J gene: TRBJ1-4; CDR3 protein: CASSSFVGLTNEKLFF
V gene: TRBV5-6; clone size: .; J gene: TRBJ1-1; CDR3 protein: CASSSPVMNTEAFF
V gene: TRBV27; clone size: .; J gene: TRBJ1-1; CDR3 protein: CASSLYPGQGGTEAFF
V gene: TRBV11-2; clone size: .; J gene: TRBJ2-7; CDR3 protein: CASSFSSGTYEQYF
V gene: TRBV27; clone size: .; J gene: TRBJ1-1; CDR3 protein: CASRGLGNTEAFF
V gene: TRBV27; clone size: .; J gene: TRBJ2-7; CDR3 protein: CASSWQVSSYEQYF
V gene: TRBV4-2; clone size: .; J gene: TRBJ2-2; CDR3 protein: CASSQEAGTSELFF
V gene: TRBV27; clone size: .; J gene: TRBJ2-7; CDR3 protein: CASSSSGRANEQYF
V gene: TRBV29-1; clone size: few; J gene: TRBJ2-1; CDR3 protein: CSVGPTGWEQFF
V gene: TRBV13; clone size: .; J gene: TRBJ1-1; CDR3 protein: CASSRGNTEAFF
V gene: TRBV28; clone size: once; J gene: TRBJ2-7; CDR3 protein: CASSFARQGFTYEQYF
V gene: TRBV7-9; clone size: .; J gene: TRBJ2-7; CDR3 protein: CASSPGLPFPYEQYF
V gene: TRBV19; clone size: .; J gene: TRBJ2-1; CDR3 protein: CASSLTAGTGGQNEQFF
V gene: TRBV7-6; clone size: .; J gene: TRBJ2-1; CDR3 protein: CASSLPDRGYEQFF
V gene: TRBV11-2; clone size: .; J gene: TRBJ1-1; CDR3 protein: CASSRRTGSGTEAFF
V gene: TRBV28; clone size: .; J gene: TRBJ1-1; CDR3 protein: CASSLTEAFF
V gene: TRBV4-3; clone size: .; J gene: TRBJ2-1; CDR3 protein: CASSQDPAETSYNEQFF
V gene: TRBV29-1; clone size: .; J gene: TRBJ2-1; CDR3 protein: CSVELAGKFYNEQFF
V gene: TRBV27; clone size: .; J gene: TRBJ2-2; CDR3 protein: CASSLRGTGELFF
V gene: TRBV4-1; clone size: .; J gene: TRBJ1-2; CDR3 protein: CASSQVGGGADYGYTF
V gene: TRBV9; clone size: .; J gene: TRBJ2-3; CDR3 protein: CASSVGGGGDTQYF
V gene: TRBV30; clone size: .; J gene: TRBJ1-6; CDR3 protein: CAWTSWGEWGPLHF